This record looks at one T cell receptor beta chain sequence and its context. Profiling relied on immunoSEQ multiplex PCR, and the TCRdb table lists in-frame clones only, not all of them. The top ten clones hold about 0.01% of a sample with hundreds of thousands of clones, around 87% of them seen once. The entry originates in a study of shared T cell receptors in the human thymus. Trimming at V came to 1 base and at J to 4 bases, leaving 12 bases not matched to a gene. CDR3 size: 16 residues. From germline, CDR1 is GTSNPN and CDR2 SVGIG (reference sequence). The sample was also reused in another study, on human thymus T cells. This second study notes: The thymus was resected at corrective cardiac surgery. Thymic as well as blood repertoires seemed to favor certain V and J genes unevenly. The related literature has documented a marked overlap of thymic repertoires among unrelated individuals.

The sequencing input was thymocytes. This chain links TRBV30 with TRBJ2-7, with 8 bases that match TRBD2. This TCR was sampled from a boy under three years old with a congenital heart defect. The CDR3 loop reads CAWSARGASGPYEQYF. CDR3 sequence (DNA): TGTGCCTGGAGTGCCCGGGGGGCTAGCGGGCCTTACGAGCAGTACTTC.